The 18 T cell receptor beta chains below all came from one sample that was sequenced in a study of blood T cells in healthy people across ages. PCR was performed a second time for about 6 to 12 cycles using a sample-barcoded 5' primer and a J-beta primer mix. MiXCR, run by TCRdb on the 5' RACE reads, gives a single entry per CDR3 protein. Among hundreds of thousands of distinct CDR3 sequences listed, about 45% were seen once. Sequencing was carried out using blood. The source of these receptors is a man aged 80 or over in good health.

This clonotype turned up a few times. The CDR3 protein is CSARDQGLRGSYNEQFF. In nucleotides, the CDR3 is TGCAGTGCTAGAGATCAGGGACTCCGGGGCTCCTACAATGAGCAGTTCTTC. This sequence joins TRBV20-1 and TRBJ2-1; maybe TRBD2 (6 bases). The germline gives CDR1 DFQATT, CDR2 SNEGSKA (reference sequence). The CDR3 runs 17 residues. Trimming took 0 bases from V and 0 from J, leaving 15 bases between them.

The chain recombines TRBV3-1 with TRBJ2-3; D gene unclear. Trimming cost V 5 bases and J 5 bases, with 11 bases left between them. This CDR3 is 13 amino acids long. CDR1 LGHDT and CDR2 YNNKEL come from the germline V gene (reference sequence). CDR3 DNA sequence: TGTGCCAGCAGCATAAGTCTTTTAGATACGCAGTATTTT. Amino acids: CASSISLLDTQYF.

This clonotype has a count of ten or more. This chain links TRBV7-9 with TRBJ2-5; D is uncertain. Germline CDR1 is SEHNR and CDR2 is FQNEAQ (reference sequence). CDR3 length equals 15 residues. V shed 2 bases and J shed 4 bases, with 14 bases lying between them. For the CDR3, the DNA is TGTGCCAGCAGCTTAACCATAGTACGAGCAGAGACCCAGTACTTC. Translating it yields CASSLTIVRAETQYF.

This rearrangement joins TRBV20-1 to TRBJ2-1; perhaps TRBD1 as D (6 bases). The length of the CDR3 is 16 residues. V was shortened by 1 base and J by 3 bases, with 16 bases between the two germline ends. Germline CDR1 DFQATT, CDR2 SNEGSKA (reference sequence). CDR3 in amino acids: CSARAVAGEYYNEQFF. The CDR3, as DNA: TGCAGTGCTAGAGCGGTTGCAGGGGAATACTACAATGAGCAGTTCTTC.

This clonotype was counted many times. This sequence joins TRBV6-6 and TRBJ2-7, with D possibly matching TRBD1 (6 bases). Trimming removed 8 bases at V and 3 bases at J, with 17 bases between. CDR3 length: 14 amino acids. Per the germline V gene, CDR1 is MNHNY and CDR2 is SVGAGI (reference sequence). This CDR3 is CASARGFEYYEQYF. CDR3 DNA sequence: TGTGCCAGCGCTAGGGGGTTTGAATACTACGAGCAGTACTTC.

The chain is built from TRBV15 and TRBJ2-3; D is unresolved. CDR3 length: 12 residues. V gave up 1 base and J gave up 6 bases, with 5 bases separating them. Germline CDR1 is LNHNV and CDR2 is YYDKDF (reference sequence). This CDR3 is CATSRAVDTQYF. The CDR3 DNA follows: TGTGCCACCAGCAGAGCGGTCGATACGCAGTATTTT.

Note on this clonotype: Germline is not matched at one junction end, which may reflect a read error. This sequence joins TRBV10-3 and TRBJ2-3, with TRBD2 as a possible D gene (5 bases). CDR3 length equals 16 residues. Germline CDR1 is ENHRY and CDR2 is SYGVKD. As DNA, the CDR3 is TGTGTCATCAGTGAGTCCTCGCGGGCGAGCACAGATACGCAGTATTTT. Protein sequence: CVISESSRASTDTQYF.

This clonotype showed up many times. This sequence joins TRBV6-5 and TRBJ2-7; possible D gene TRBD1, 5 bases. Trimming stripped 4 bases from V and 3 bases from J, with 16 bases between. The germline V gene has CDR1 MNHEY and CDR2 SVGAGI. The CDR3 consists of 15 residues. CDR3 amino acids: CASSSQGRLVYEQYF. DNA of the CDR3: TGTGCCAGCAGTTCCCAGGGTCGGTTAGTCTACGAGCAGTACTTC.

The chain is built from TRBV4-3 and TRBJ1-4; TRBD1 aligns across 9 bases. Germline CDR1 and CDR2: LGHNA and YSLEER. The CDR3 is 16 residues long. Trimming took 0 bases from V and 4 from J; bases not matched to a gene: 3. The CDR3 coding sequence is TGCGCCAGCAGCCAAGAACAGGGGGCGTTTAATGAAAAACTGTTTTTT. Translation: CASSQEQGAFNEKLFF.

V gene TRBV20-1 combines with J gene TRBJ1-2, with no clear D. The CDR3 spans 15 residues. Trimming left V 0 bases short and J 5 bases short, with 16 bases between. The germline V gene encodes CDR1 DFQATT and CDR2 SNEGSKA (reference sequence). The CDR3 loop reads CSARDTYWEDYGYTF. As DNA, the CDR3 is TGCAGTGCTAGAGACACCTACTGGGAAGATTATGGCTACACCTTC.

Only a few counts were recorded for this clonotype. This chain uses TRBV7-2 with TRBJ2-7, with a weak D call TRBD1 (5 bases). Germline lookup yields CDR1 SGHTA and CDR2 FQGNSA. There are 15 residues in the CDR3. Trimming left V 0 bases short and J 7 bases short, with 16 bases between. In DNA, the CDR3 is TGTGCCAGCAGCTTAGCCCCAAATCAGGGTCGGGAGCAGTACTTC. Protein product: CASSLAPNQGREQYF.

DNA for the CDR3: TGCGCCAGCAGTGAGACTGGGTACGAGCAGTACTTC. Amino acids: CASSETGYEQYF. The chain employs TRBV10-2 and TRBJ2-7; D is unclear. Trimming removed 2 bases from V and 4 bases from J, with 6 bases in between. The CDR3 spans 12 residues. CDR1 and CDR2 from the germline V gene are WSHSY and SAAADI.

This clonotype was detected many times. In nucleotides, the CDR3 is TGTGCCAGCAGTGACTCGTTGAATACAGGGGGCTCCTACAATGAGCAGTTCTTC. Residues: CASSDSLNTGGSYNEQFF. This chain connects TRBV6-4 to TRBJ2-1; 8 nucleotides agree with TRBD1. From germline, CDR1 is MRHNA and CDR2 SNTAGT. Trimming took 0 bases from V and 0 from J; bases not matched to a gene: 7. The CDR3 has 18 amino acids.

For the CDR3, the DNA is TGTGCCAGCAGCCATGGATCAACTAATGAAAAACTGTTTTTT. Its protein product is CASSHGSTNEKLFF. V is TRBV3-1 and J is TRBJ1-4; no firm D call. The CDR3 spans 14 residues. The germline V and J ends were trimmed by 3 bases and 0 bases, with 5 bases remaining between them. CDR1 is LGHDT and CDR2 is YNNKEL in the germline V gene (reference sequence).

The table lists this clonotype with many counts. This chain joins TRBV6-6 and TRBJ2-5; 8 bases match TRBD2. Germline CDR1 is MNHNY and CDR2 is SVGAGI (reference sequence). V was clipped by 4 bases and J by 5 bases; unmatched bases: 9. The CDR3 is 15 amino acids. CDR3 amino acids: CASSWVAGSRETQYF. Written as DNA, the CDR3 is TGTGCCAGCAGTTGGGTAGCGGGGAGTCGGGAGACCCAGTACTTC.

The chain links TRBV20-1 to TRBJ2-5, with TRBD2 identical over 10 bases. Matching the DNA end better, TRBJ2-7 makes the J call doubtful. This CDR3 has 16 amino acids. Germline lookup yields CDR1 DFQATT and CDR2 SNEGSKA (reference sequence). CDR3 sequence reads: CSARALAGEWGHEQYF. Written as DNA, the CDR3 is TGCAGTGCTAGAGCGCTAGCGGGAGAGTGGGGGCACGAGCAGTACTTC.

J is TRBJ1-2 and V is TRBV11-2; unclear D gene. This CDR3 is built from 14 residues. Germline V lookup: CDR1 SGHAT, CDR2 FQNNGV. Trimming took off 0 bases at V and 2 bases at J, with 7 bases between the two ends. DNA for the CDR3: TGTGCCAGCAGCTTAGATCCGGCCAACTATGGCTACACCTTC. Its translation: CASSLDPANYGYTF.

The chain recombines TRBV3-1 with TRBJ2-1; 8 bases align to TRBD2. Trimming removed 4 bases from V and 7 bases from J; junction bases left unmatched: 12. The CDR3 is 16 amino acids. Germline loops: CDR1 LGHDT, CDR2 YNNKEL (reference sequence). This CDR3 is CASSPHGAGGGNEQFF. CDR3 nucleotide sequence: TGTGCCAGCAGCCCTCACGGGGCGGGAGGAGGTAATGAGCAGTTCTTC.